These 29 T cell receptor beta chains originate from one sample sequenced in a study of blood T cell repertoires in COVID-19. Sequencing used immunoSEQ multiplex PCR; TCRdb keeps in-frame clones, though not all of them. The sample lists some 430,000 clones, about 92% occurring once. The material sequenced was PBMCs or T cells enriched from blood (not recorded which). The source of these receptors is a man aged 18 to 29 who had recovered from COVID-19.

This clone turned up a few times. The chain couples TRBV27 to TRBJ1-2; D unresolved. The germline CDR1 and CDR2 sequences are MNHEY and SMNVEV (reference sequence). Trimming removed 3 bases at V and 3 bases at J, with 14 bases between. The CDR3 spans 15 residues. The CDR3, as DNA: TGTGCCAGCAGTTTCGGTAACAGCCCATACTATGGCTACACCTTC. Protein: CASSFGNSPYYGYTF.

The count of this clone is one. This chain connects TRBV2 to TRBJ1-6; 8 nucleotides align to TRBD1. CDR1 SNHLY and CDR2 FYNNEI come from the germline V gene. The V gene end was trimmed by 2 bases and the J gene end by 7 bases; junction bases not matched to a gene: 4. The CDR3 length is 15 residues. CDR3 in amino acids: CASSELDRGNSPLHF. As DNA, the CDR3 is TGTGCCAGCAGTGAACTCGACAGGGGAAATTCACCCCTCCACTTT. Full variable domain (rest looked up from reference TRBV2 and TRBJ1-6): EPEVTQTPSHQVTQMGQEVILRCVPISNHLYFYWYRQILGQKVEFLVSFYNNEISEKSEIFDDQFSVERPDGSNFTLKIRSTKLEDSAMYFCASSELDRGNSPLHFGNGTRLTVT.

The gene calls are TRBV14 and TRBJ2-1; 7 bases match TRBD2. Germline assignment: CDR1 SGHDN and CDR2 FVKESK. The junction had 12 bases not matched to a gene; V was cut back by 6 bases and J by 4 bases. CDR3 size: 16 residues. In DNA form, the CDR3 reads TGTGCCAGCAGGGAAGGCGGGGGACGCCGGTACAATGAGCAGTTCTTC. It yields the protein CASREGGGRRYNEQFF.

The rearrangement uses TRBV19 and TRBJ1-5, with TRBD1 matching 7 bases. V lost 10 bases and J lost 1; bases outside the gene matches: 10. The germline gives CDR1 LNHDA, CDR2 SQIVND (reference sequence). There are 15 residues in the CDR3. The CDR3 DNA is TGTGCCAATAGACAGGGAAGATCCAGCAATCAGCCCCAGCATTTT. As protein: CANRQGRSSNQPQHF.

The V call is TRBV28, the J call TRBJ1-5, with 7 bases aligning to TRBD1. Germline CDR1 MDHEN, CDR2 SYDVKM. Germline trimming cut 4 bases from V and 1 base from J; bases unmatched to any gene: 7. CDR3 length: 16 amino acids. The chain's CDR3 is CASSSVDRLSNQPQHF. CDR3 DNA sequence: TGTGCCAGCAGTTCGGTGGACAGGTTAAGCAATCAGCCCCAGCATTTT.

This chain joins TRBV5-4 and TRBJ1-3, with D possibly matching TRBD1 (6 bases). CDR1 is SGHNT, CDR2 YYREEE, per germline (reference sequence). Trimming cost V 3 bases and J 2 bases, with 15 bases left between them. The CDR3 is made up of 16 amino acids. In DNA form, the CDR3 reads TGTGCCAGCAGCTCCGATATTCGGACAGCTGGAAACACCATATATTTT. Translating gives CASSSDIRTAGNTIYF.

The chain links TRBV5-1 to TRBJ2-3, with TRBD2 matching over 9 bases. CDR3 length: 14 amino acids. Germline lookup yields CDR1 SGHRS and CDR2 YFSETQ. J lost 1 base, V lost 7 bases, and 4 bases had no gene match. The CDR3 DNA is TGCGCCAGCCGACTAGCGGACCGCACAGATACGCAGTATTTT. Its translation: CASRLADRTDTQYF.

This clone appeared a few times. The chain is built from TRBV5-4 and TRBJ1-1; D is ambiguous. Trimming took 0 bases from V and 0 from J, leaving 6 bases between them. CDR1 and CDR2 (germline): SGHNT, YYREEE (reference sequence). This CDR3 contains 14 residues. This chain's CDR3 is CASSLDLMNTEAFF. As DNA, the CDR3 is TGTGCCAGCAGCTTGGACTTGATGAACACTGAAGCTTTCTTT. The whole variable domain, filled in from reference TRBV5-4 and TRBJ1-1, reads ETGVTQSPTHLIKTRGQQVTLRCSSQSGHNTVSWYQQALGQGPQFIFQYYREEENGRGNFPPRFSGLQFPNYSSELNVNALELDDSALYLCASSLDLMNTEAFFGQGTRLTVV.

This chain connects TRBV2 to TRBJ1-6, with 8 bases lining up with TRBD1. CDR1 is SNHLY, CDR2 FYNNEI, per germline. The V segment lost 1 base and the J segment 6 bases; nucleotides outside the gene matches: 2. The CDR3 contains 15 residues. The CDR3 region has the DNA TGTGCCAGCAGTGAAGAGGGACAGGCTAATTCACCCCTCCACTTT. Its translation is CASSEEGQANSPLHF.

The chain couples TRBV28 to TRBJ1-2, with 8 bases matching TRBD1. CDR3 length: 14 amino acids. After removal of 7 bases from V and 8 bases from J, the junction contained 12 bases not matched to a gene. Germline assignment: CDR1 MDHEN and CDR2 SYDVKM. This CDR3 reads CASTRPDRAWGYTF. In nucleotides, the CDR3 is TGTGCCAGCACCCGACCGGACAGGGCGTGGGGCTACACCTTC.

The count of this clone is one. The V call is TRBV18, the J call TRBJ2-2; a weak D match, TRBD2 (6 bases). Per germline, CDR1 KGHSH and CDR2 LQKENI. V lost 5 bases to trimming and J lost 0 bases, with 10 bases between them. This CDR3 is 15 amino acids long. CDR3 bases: TGTGCCAGCTCATACGGGACTGCGAACACCGGGGAGCTGTTTTTT. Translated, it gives CASSYGTANTGELFF.

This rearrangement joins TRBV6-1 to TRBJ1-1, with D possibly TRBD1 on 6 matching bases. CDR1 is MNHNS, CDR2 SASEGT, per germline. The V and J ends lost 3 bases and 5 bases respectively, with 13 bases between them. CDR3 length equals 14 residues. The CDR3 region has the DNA TGTGCCAGCAGTGAGGGGGCGTTTCAAACTGAAGCTTTCTTT. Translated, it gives CASSEGAFQTEAFF.

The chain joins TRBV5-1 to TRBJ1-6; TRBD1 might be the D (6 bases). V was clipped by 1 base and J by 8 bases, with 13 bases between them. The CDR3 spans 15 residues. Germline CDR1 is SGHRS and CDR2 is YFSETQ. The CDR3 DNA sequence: TGCGCCAGCAGCTTGTCAGGGGCCACGGATTCACCCCTCCACTTT. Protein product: CASSLSGATDSPLHF.

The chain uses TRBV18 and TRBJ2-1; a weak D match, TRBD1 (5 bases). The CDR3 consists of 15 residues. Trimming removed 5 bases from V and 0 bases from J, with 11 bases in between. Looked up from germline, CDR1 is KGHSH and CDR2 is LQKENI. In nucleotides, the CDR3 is TGTGCCAGCTCATTCGACAGACCCTCCTACAATGAGCAGTTCTTC. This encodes CASSFDRPSYNEQFF.

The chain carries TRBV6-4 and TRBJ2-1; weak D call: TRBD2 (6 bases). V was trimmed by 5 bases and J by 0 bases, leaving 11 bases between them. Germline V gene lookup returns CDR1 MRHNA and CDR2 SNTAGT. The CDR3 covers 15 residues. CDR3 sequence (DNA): TGTGCCAGCAGTTTGGCGCGGGACTCCTACAATGAGCAGTTCTTC. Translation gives CASSLARDSYNEQFF.

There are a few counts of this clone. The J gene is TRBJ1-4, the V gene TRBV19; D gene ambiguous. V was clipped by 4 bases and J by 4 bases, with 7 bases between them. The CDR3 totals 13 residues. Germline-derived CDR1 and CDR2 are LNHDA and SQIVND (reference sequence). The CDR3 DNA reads TGTGCCAGTAGTAGCAGCGGTAATGAAAAACTGTTTTTT. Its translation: CASSSSGNEKLFF. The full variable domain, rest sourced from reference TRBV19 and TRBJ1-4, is DGGITQSPKYLFRKEGQNVTLSCEQNLNHDAMYWYRQDPGQGLRLIYYSQIVNDFQKGDIAEGYSVSREKKESFPLTVTSAQKNPTAFYLCASSSSGNEKLFFGSGTQLSVL.

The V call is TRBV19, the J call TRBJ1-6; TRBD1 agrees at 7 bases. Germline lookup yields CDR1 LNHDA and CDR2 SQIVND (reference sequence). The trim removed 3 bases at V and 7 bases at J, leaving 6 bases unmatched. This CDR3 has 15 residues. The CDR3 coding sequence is TGTGCCAGTAGTATCCAAGGGGGCCGGAATTCACCCCTCCACTTT. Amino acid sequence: CASSIQGGRNSPLHF.

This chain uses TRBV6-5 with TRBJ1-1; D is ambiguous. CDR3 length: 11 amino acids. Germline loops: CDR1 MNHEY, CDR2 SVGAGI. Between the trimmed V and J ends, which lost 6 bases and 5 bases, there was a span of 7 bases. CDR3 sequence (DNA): TGTGCCAGCAGCCCCGGGACTGAAGCTTTCTTT. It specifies CASSPGTEAFF.

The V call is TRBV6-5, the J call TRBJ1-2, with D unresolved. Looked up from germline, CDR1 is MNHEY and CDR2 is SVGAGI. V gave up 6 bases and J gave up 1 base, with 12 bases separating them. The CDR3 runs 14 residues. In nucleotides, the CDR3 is TGTGCCAGCAGCCCCCTGGCGGTTAACTATGGCTACACCTTC. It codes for CASSPLAVNYGYTF.

The CDR3 is CASSYRYRNSGGYTF. For the CDR3, the DNA is TGTGCCAGCAGTTATAGATACAGGAATTCGGGTGGCTACACCTTC. This chain joins TRBV27 and TRBJ1-2; weak D call: TRBD1 (5 bases). The length of the CDR3 is 15 residues. V was shortened by 4 bases and J by 7 bases, with 19 bases between the two germline ends. The germline gives CDR1 MNHEY, CDR2 SMNVEV (reference sequence).

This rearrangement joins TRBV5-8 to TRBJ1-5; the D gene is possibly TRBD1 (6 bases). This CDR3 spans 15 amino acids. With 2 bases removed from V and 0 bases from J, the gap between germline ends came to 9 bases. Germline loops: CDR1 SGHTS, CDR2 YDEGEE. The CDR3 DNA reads TGTGCCAGCAGCTTCGGACAGTATAGCAATCAGCCCCAGCATTTT. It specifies CASSFGQYSNQPQHF.

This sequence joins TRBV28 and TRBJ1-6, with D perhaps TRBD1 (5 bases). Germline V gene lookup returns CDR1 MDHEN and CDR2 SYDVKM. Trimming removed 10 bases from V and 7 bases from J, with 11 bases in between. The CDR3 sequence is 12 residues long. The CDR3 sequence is CATSTGNSPLHF. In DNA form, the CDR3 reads TGTGCCACCTCTACAGGCAATTCACCCCTCCACTTT.

CDR3 sequence (DNA): TGTGCCAGCAGTCTCCGGGACAGGAACACTGAAGCTTTCTTT. Residues: CASSLRDRNTEAFF. This rearrangement joins TRBV27 to TRBJ1-1, with 7 bases aligning to TRBD1. CDR1 MNHEY and CDR2 SMNVEV come from the germline V gene (reference sequence). V gave up 5 bases and J gave up 1 base; unmatched junction bases: 4. The CDR3 covers 14 residues.

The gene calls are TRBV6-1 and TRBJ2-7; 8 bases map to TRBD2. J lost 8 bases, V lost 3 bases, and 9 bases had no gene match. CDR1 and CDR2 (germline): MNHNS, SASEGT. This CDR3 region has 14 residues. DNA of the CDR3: TGTGCCAGCAGTGATCAGGGACTAGTCTGGCAGCAGTACTTC. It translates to CASSDQGLVWQQYF.

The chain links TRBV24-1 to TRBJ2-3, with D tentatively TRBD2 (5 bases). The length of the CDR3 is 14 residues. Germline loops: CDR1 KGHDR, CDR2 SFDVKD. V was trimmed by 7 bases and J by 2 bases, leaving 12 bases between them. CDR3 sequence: CATSAADLTDTQYF. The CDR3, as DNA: TGTGCCACCAGCGCAGCGGATCTCACAGATACGCAGTATTTT.

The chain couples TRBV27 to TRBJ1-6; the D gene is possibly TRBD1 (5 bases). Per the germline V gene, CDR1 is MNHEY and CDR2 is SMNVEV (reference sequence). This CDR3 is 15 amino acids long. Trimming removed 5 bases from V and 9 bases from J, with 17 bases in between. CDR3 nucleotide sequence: TGTGCCAGCAGTCTGCTAGGGGTGACGGGTTCACCCCTCCACTTT. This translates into CASSLLGVTGSPLHF.

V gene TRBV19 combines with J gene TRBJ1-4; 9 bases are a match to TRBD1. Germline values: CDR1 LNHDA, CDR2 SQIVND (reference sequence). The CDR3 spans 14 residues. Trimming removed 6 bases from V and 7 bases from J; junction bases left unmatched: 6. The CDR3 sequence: CASSLTGGIEKLFF. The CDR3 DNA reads TGTGCCAGTAGCCTGACAGGGGGAATTGAAAAACTGTTTTTT.

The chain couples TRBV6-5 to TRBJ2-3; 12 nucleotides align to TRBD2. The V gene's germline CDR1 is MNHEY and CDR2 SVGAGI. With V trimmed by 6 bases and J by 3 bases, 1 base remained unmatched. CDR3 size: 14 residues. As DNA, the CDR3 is TGTGCCAGCAGGACTAGCGGGGGAACAGATACGCAGTATTTT. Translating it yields CASRTSGGTDTQYF.

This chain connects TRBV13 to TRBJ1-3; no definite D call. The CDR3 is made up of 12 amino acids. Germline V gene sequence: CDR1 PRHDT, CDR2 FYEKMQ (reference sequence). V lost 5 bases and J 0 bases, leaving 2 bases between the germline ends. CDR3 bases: TGTGCCAGCAGCCTCTCTGGAAACACCATATATTTT. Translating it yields CASSLSGNTIYF.